One sample yielded the 12 T cell receptor beta chains listed below, sequenced in a study of regulatory and conventional T cells in breast cancer. Using its own MiXCR run on the PCR reads, TCRdb lists one record per CDR3 protein. The table includes about 200 distinct CDR3 sequences, roughly 31% detected once. The sequencing sample was made of regulatory T cells from blood. These TCRs come from a female donor with breast cancer.

By share, this clonotype counts as large. The rearrangement joins TRBV20-1 to TRBJ1-2; no reliable D call. The CDR3 has 9 amino acids. The germline gives CDR1 DFQATT, CDR2 SNEGSKA (reference sequence). Trimming removed 7 bases from V and 8 bases from J, with 8 bases in between. The CDR3 is CSEQRGYTF. The CDR3 DNA follows: TGCAGTGAACAACGGGGCTACACCTTC.

For this clonotype: Mismatch with germline at one junction end may stem from a read error. The genes are TRBV5-6 and TRBJ2-1; D possibly corresponds to TRBD1 (5 bases). The CDR3 has 15 amino acids. Germline V CDR1 and CDR2: SGHDT, YYEEEE. Here the CDR3 reads CAGSLTESSYNEQSF. The CDR3 DNA sequence: TGTGCCGGCAGCTTGACAGAGAGCTCCTACAATGAGCAGTCCTTC.

By share, this clonotype ranks as hyperexpanded (1% or more). The chain carries TRBV12-3 or TRBV12-4 and TRBJ1-1; no clear D gene. V was shortened by 3 bases and J by 5 bases, with 4 bases between the two germline ends. CDR3 length equals 11 residues. CDR3 bases: TGTGCCAGCAGTTTGAGTACTGAAGCTTTCTTT. Protein product: CASSLSTEAFF.

In this sample, this clonotype is large. This chain links TRBV5-6 with TRBJ2-1; D remains unclear. Germline V CDR1 and CDR2: SGHDT, YYEEEE. CDR3 length: 15 residues. The V end was cut by 1 base, the J end by 0 bases, with 8 bases between. CDR3 amino acids: CASSLTESSYNEQFF. The CDR3, as DNA: TGTGCCAGCAGCTTGACAGAGAGCTCCTACAATGAGCAGTTCTTC.

By sample fraction, this clonotype is hyperexpanded. The rearrangement uses TRBV30 and TRBJ2-4; weak D call: TRBD2 (5 bases). Trimming removed 0 bases at V and 12 bases at J, with 9 bases between. Germline V lookup: CDR1 GTSNPN, CDR2 SVGIG (reference sequence). The CDR3 has 11 amino acids. CDR3 residues: CAWSVRLAQYF. The CDR3 coding sequence is TGTGCCTGGAGTGTAAGGCTAGCTCAGTACTTC.

By share, this clonotype counts as large. This chain links TRBV20-1 with TRBJ2-5; 11 bases are shared with TRBD2. The CDR3 loop spans 17 amino acids. V shed 0 bases, J shed 6 bases, and the junction held 12 bases outside the gene matches. Germline CDR1 reads DFQATT; CDR2 reads SNEGSKA (reference sequence). DNA of the CDR3: TGCAGTGCTAGAGATCTAGGGCTAGCGGGAGGCCCAAAGACCCAGTACTTC. Translation: CSARDLGLAGGPKTQYF.

In its sample, this clonotype is large. The rearrangement links TRBV24-1 to TRBJ2-7, with 8 bases identical to TRBD2. Germline values: CDR1 KGHDR, CDR2 SFDVKD. The J segment lost 2 bases and the V segment lost 2 bases, leaving 4 bases of the junction unmatched. This CDR3 has 15 amino acids. For the CDR3, the DNA is TGTGCCACCAGTGATTCCACTAGCGGAACCTACGAGCAGTACTTC. This gives the protein CATSDSTSGTYEQYF.

By share, this clonotype counts as large (0.1 to 1%). This chain uses TRBV7-8 with TRBJ2-3; no reliable D call. Germline V gene sequence: CDR1 SGHVS, CDR2 FQNEAQ. The CDR3 has 14 amino acids. V was cut by 5 bases and J by 0 bases, with 9 bases left in between. As DNA, the CDR3 is TGTGCCAGCAGCCGTAGGCGTAGCACAGATACGCAGTATTTT. Translated, it gives CASSRRRSTDTQYF.

This clonotype was seen only once. The chain has TRBV5-1 and TRBJ1-2, with 8 bases identical to TRBD1. This CDR3 comprises 15 residues. Unmatched junction bases numbered 7, after V lost 5 bases and J lost 1 base. Germline CDR1 is SGHRS and CDR2 is YFSETQ. The CDR3 nucleotides are TGCGCCAGCAGTCCCGGACAGGGCCTTAACTATGGCTACACCTTC. The encoded protein is CASSPGQGLNYGYTF.

This chain uses TRBV5-1 with TRBJ2-6, with unresolved D. Germline loops: CDR1 SGHRS, CDR2 YFSETQ. This CDR3 has 14 residues. Trimming took 1 base from V and 3 from J, leaving 5 bases between them. The CDR3 loop reads CASSLTGGANVLTF. The DNA for the CDR3 is TGCGCCAGCAGCTTGACGGGTGGGGCCAACGTCCTGACTTTC. The whole variable domain, filled in from reference TRBV5-1 and TRBJ2-6, reads KAGVTQTPRYLIKTRGQQVTLSCSPISGHRSVSWYQQTPGQGLQFLFEYFSETQRNKGNFPGRFSGRQFSNSRSEMNVSTLELGDSALYLCASSLTGGANVLTFGAGSRLTVL.

The chain combines TRBV28 with TRBJ2-6, with D perhaps TRBD2 (7 bases). CDR3 length equals 18 residues. Germline values: CDR1 MDHEN, CDR2 SYDVKM. Trimming removed 5 bases at V and 0 bases at J, with 17 bases between. The chain's CDR3 is CASSPGGWGRSGANVLTF. CDR3 coding DNA: TGTGCCAGCAGTCCGGGAGGATGGGGGCGCTCTGGGGCCAACGTCCTGACTTTC.

The chain has TRBV6-2 or TRBV6-3 and TRBJ1-1; D unclear. The V end was cut by 4 bases, the J end by 1 base, with 10 bases between. There are 14 residues in the CDR3. CDR1 is MNHEY, CDR2 SVGEGT, per germline. The CDR3 DNA reads TGTGCCAGCAGTTCGAAACAGTGGAACACTGAAGCTTTCTTT. Translating it yields CASSSKQWNTEAFF.